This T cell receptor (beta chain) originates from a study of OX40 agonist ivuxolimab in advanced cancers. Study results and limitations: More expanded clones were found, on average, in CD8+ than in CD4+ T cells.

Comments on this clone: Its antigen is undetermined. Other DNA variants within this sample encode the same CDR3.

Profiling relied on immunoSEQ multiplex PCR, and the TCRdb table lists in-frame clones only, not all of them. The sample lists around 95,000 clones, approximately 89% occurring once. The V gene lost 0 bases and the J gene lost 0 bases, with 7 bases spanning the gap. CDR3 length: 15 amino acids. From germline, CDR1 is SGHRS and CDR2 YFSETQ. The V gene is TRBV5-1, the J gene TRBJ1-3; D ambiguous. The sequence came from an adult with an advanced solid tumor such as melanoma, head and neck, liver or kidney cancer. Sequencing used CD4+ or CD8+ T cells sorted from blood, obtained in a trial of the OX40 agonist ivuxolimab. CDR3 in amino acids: CASSLEGNSGNTIYF. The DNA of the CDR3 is TGCGCCAGCAGCTTGGAAGGGAACTCTGGAAACACCATATATTTT.